This T cell receptor (beta chain) was identified in a study of tumor-infiltrating lymphocytes in oesophageal squamous cell carcinoma (TCRdb year 2016). Receptor amplification or capture employed PCR. This sample was sequenced with an Illumina HiSeq 2000. In TCRdb, the public reads were trimmed at Q25 with fastp and aligned with MiXCR, with productive beta chains retained. Rows matching on CDR3 protein sequence are summarized as one entry with the most common DNA and genes. Here the sample has 13,000 or so distinct CDR3 sequences; 45% to 60% occur a single time. The ten largest account for 9.5% to 13% of the sample. This clonotype is regarded as medium-sized (0.01 to 0.1%). Its antigen remains unidentified. Base qualities are not provided; no much larger clone lies one nucleotide away. Inclusive of the bounding cysteine and phenylalanine, the CDR3 is 19 residues long. The sequence is cut down to CDR3 DNA, 57 bases in frame from base 1. Here V drops 2 bases and J drops 0 bases, and the junction holds 13 bases not matched to any gene. CDR1 MNHNY and CDR2 SVGAGI are derived from the germline V gene (reference sequence).

The clonotype was recovered from a female donor with esophageal squamous cell carcinoma. The specimen sequenced was blood. This receptor chain uses TRBV6-6 and TRBJ2-3, and 8 junctional nucleotides match TRBD1. This receptor carries the CDR3 CASSYARVGQGASTDTQYF. The DNA reads TGTGCCAGCAGTTACGCCCGAGTTGGGCAGGGGGCTAGCACAGATACGCAGTATTTT.